This T cell receptor (beta chain) derives from a study of cytomegalovirus exposure and HLA in healthy donors. Study overall: Early release data held some 79 million unique TCRs from HLA-typed donors.

With regard to this clone: Its antigen is undetermined.

J gave up 8 bases and V 5 bases, and 5 bases lay outside the gene matches. This CDR3 spans 13 amino acids. From germline, CDR1 is SGHTA and CDR2 FQGTGA. Study observations and caveats: On later analysis, the bulk of CMV-associated TCR beta chains appeared to be HLA-restricted.

PCR was performed using 60 Vbeta and 13 Jbeta primers. The assay was immunoSEQ multiplex PCR, and TCRdb's table has in-frame clones only and misses some. Of around 160,000 clones listed, around 85% are singletons. The sequence was collected from a human donor in good health. The source material was PBMCs. This chain links TRBV7-3 with TRBJ2-3, with 9 positions matching TRBD1. The CDR3 region is CASSRGQGGTQYF. The CDR3 coding sequence is TGTGCCAGCAGCCGGGGACAGGGTGGTACGCAGTATTTT.